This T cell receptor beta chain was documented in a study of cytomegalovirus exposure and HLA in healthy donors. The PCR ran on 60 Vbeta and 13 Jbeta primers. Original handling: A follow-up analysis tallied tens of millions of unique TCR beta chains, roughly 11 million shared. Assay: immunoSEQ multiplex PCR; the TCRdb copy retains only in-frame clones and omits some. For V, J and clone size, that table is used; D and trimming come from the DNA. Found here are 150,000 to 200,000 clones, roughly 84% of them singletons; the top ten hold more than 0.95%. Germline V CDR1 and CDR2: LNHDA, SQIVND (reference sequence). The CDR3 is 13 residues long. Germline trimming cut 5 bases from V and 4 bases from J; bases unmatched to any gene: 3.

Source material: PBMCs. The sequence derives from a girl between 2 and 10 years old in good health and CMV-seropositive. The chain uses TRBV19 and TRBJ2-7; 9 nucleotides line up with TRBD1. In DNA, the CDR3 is TGTGCCAGTAGTCGGACAGGGGAATACGAGCAGTACTTC. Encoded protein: CASSRTGEYEQYF.